The source of this T cell receptor (beta chain) is a study of control samples from healthy donors and cancer patients. The V gene end was trimmed by 1 base and the J gene end by 5 bases; junction bases not matched to a gene: 12. Germline V gene data show CDR1 as LNHDA and CDR2 as SQIVND (reference sequence). The CDR3 is 18 amino acids. The repertoire was sequenced with immunoSEQ multiplex PCR; TCRdb's copy has only in-frame clones and lacks some. The sample has tens of thousands of clones; approximately 89% are singletons. The sequenced material came from PBMCs. The chain couples TRBV19 to TRBJ1-5; 9 bases are a match to TRBD1. This TCR derives from a man aged 60-69 years with colorectal cancer. The CDR3 sequence is CASSIVGAYRGLYQPQHF. The DNA for the CDR3 is TGTGCCAGTAGTATAGTAGGGGCGTACAGGGGGCTATATCAGCCCCAGCATTTT.